The T cell receptor beta chain described here comes from a study of T cells in narcolepsy. On the study more broadly: Donors had narcolepsy type 1 or type 2, or were healthy controls. Study-level findings and limits: Same-patient CSF and blood CD4+ T cell clonotypes included HCRT-specific and TRIB2-specific autoreactive ones. Blood of same and different patients, but not healthy controls, reportedly held recurring autoreactive clonotypes. Some memory CD4+ repertoires had no autoreactive clone sequences.

The repertoire was sequenced with immunoSEQ multiplex PCR; TCRdb's copy has only in-frame clones and lacks some. Here the sample spans about 35,000 clones, about 80% being singletons. The germline V gene has CDR1 SGHRS and CDR2 YFSETQ. The CDR3 consists of 14 residues. V was clipped by 4 bases and J by 5 bases, with 12 bases between them. This clone came up a few times. Antigen unknown. What was sequenced was memory (CD45RA-) CD4+ T cells from blood. This TCR derives from a human donor in good health. The J gene is TRBJ1-4, the V gene TRBV5-1; maybe TRBD1 (5 bases). In DNA, the CDR3 is TGCGCCAGCAGCCACAGCGGGGGGAATGAAAAACTGTTTTTT. Translation: CASSHSGGNEKLFF.